These 28 T cell receptor beta chains were all obtained from the same sample, sequenced in a study of PD-L1 blockade in urothelial cancer. Sample time point: pretreatment peripheral blood. Method: immunoSEQ multiplex PCR; TCRdb's copy keeps in-frame clones and lacks some. The sample records tens of thousands of clones, 85% being singletons. The sequencing used PBMCs, collected around atezolizumab (anti-PD-L1) treatment. Receptor source: a man between 35 and 55 years old with urothelial cancer.

This rearrangement joins TRBV6-1 to TRBJ2-7; D possibly corresponds to TRBD1 (6 bases). From germline, CDR1 is MNHNS and CDR2 SASEGT. Trimming cost V 4 bases and J 4 bases, with 17 bases left between them. The length of the CDR3 is 15 residues. The CDR3: CASSGKGQGQYEQYF. The CDR3 DNA is TGTGCCAGCAGTGGAAAGGGACAAGGTCAGTACGAGCAGTACTTC.

The V call is TRBV7-3, the J call TRBJ2-3; D might be TRBD2 (5 bases). Germline V gene lookup returns CDR1 SGHTA and CDR2 FQGTGA. V lost 2 bases to trimming and J lost 6 bases, with 12 bases between them. The CDR3 covers 14 residues. The CDR3 loop is CASSLSFREDTQYF. The CDR3 coding sequence is TGTGCCAGCAGCTTATCATTTAGGGAGGATACGCAGTATTTT.

The gene calls are TRBV6-1 and TRBJ2-1; D perhaps matches TRBD2 (6 bases). This CDR3 contains 14 residues. The V gene's germline CDR1 is MNHNS and CDR2 SASEGT. V gave up 6 bases and J gave up 7 bases, with 16 bases separating them. The CDR3 region is CASRGTGPINEQFF. The DNA of the CDR3 is TGTGCCAGCAGAGGGACTGGCCCGATAAATGAGCAGTTCTTC.

This rearrangement joins TRBV7-8 to TRBJ2-7; 12 nucleotides match TRBD1. Losses at the gene ends were 6 bases for V and 5 bases for J; bases not matched to a gene: 5. Germline CDR1 is SGHVS and CDR2 is FQNEAQ. CDR3 length equals 14 residues. The CDR3 bases are TGTGCCAGCAGGCCCGGGACAGGGGGCCACGAGCAGTACTTC. Its protein is CASRPGTGGHEQYF. The full variable domain, in which reference TRBV7-8 and TRBJ2-7 provide the parts outside the CDR3, is GAGVSQSPRYKVAKRGQDVALRCDPISGHVSLFWYQQALGQGPEFLTYFQNEAQLDKSGLPSDRFFAERPEGSVSTLKIQRTQQEDSAVYLCASRPGTGGHEQYFGPGTRLTVT.

In its sample, this clone was seen a few times. V is TRBV7-2 and J is TRBJ2-7, with 11 bases identical to TRBD2. This CDR3 region has 16 residues. Germline V gives CDR1 SGHTA, CDR2 FQGNSA. Trimming at V came to 5 bases and at J to 3 bases, leaving 9 bases not matched to a gene. Here the CDR3 DNA reads TGTGCCAGCAGCCCGGCAAAACTAGCGGGAGACTACGAGCAGTACTTC. Its protein product is CASSPAKLAGDYEQYF.

The chain employs TRBV5-1 and TRBJ2-3, with a possible D match to TRBD2 (5 bases). Germline V gene lookup returns CDR1 SGHRS and CDR2 YFSETQ. This CDR3 region has 16 residues. V lost 8 bases and J lost 0, with 19 bases in between. The CDR3 loop is CASSLGSGSSTDTQYF. In DNA, the CDR3 is TGCGCCAGTTCTCTGGGGAGCGGTTCTAGCACAGATACGCAGTATTTT. Variable domain in full (rest from reference TRBV5-1 and TRBJ2-3): KAGVTQTPRYLIKTRGQQVTLSCSPISGHRSVSWYQQTPGQGLQFLFEYFSETQRNKGNFPGRFSGRQFSNSRSEMNVSTLELGDSALYLCASSLGSGSSTDTQYFGPGTRLTVL.

This clone came up a few times. The rearrangement joins TRBV28 to TRBJ2-1; TRBD1 might be the D (6 bases). V was pared by 4 bases and J by 0 bases, with 25 bases between. The CDR3 is 20 amino acids. Germline CDR1 MDHEN, CDR2 SYDVKM. CDR3 bases: TGTGCCAGCAGTTCACATCTGAGGGGGAGAGCCGTGAGCTCCTACAATGAGCAGTTCTTC. Protein sequence: CASSSHLRGRAVSSYNEQFF. Full variable domain (missing parts from reference TRBV28 and TRBJ2-1): DVKVTQSSRYLVKRTGEKVFLECVQDMDHENMFWYRQDPGLGLRLIYFSYDVKMKEKGDIPEGYSVSREKKERFSLILESASTNQTSMYLCASSSHLRGRAVSSYNEQFFGPGTRLTVL.

The chain uses TRBV7-3 and TRBJ2-3, with unresolved D. V lost 4 bases to trimming and J lost 3 bases, with 8 bases between them. The germline V gene has CDR1 SGHTA and CDR2 FQGTGA. The CDR3 loop spans 13 amino acids. The CDR3 is CASSSVPTDTQYF. CDR3 nucleotides: TGTGCCAGCAGCTCCGTCCCTACAGATACGCAGTATTTT.

This chain links TRBV28 with TRBJ2-7; 11 bases are shared with TRBD2. Germline trimming cut 3 bases from V and 6 bases from J; bases unmatched to any gene: 7. The CDR3 is 15 amino acids. Germline CDR1 MDHEN, CDR2 SYDVKM. The CDR3 coding sequence is TGTGCCAGCAGTTTCCCCTTAGCGGGGGGGGGCGAGCAGTACTTC. This codes for CASSFPLAGGGEQYF.

The J gene is TRBJ2-7, the V gene TRBV11-2; D is perhaps TRBD2 (5 bases). The CDR3 runs to 15 residues. Germline assignment: CDR1 SGHAT and CDR2 FQNNGV. Deletions cut 2 bases from V and 0 bases from J, with 11 bases between. CDR3 in amino acids: CASSLSGLSSYEQYF. CDR3 coding DNA: TGTGCCAGCAGCTTAAGCGGTCTGAGCTCCTACGAGCAGTACTTC.

This clone has only a few counts. The gene calls are TRBV27 and TRBJ1-1; 10 bases are shared with TRBD1. This CDR3 contains 16 residues. The trim removed 4 bases at V and 0 bases at J, leaving 5 bases unmatched. Germline V gene sequence: CDR1 MNHEY, CDR2 SMNVEV (reference sequence). CDR3: CASSWGQGIMNTEAFF. The CDR3 DNA follows: TGTGCCAGCAGTTGGGGACAGGGGATTATGAACACTGAAGCTTTCTTT.

The rearrangement uses TRBV7-8 and TRBJ2-7; D uncertain. This CDR3 is built from 11 residues. Trimming removed 3 bases at V and 5 bases at J, with 5 bases between. Germline loops: CDR1 SGHVS, CDR2 FQNEAQ. The CDR3 sequence: CASSFQDEQYF. Written as DNA, the CDR3 is TGTGCCAGCAGCTTCCAGGACGAGCAGTACTTC.

The V and J genes are TRBV5-1 and TRBJ2-3, with a tentative D call TRBD2 (5 bases). The CDR3 contains 15 residues. The V gene lost 6 bases and the J gene lost 1 base, with 15 bases spanning the gap. The germline V gene has CDR1 SGHRS and CDR2 YFSETQ. CDR3 DNA sequence: TGCGCCAGCAATCCAAGGGCGGAGGGCACAGATACGCAGTATTTT. It specifies CASNPRAEGTDTQYF.

CDR3 protein: CASRDPGNIQYF. The CDR3 DNA follows: TGTGCCAGCAGAGACCCAGGAAACATTCAGTACTTC. This rearrangement joins TRBV6-5 to TRBJ2-4; unclear D gene. Germline values: CDR1 MNHEY, CDR2 SVGAGI. V was pared by 6 bases and J by 6 bases, with 9 bases between. The CDR3 length is 12 residues.

The V gene is TRBV5-1, the J gene TRBJ2-2, with 8 nucleotides matching TRBD1. The V gene's germline CDR1 is SGHRS and CDR2 YFSETQ. The junction had 4 bases not matched to a gene; V was cut back by 3 bases and J by 3 bases. The length of the CDR3 is 15 residues. CDR3 DNA: TGCGCCAGCAGCTCCAGGGGGCCGGACACCGGGGAGCTGTTTTTT. It specifies CASSSRGPDTGELFF.

The genes are TRBV2 and TRBJ2-7; the D gene is possibly TRBD2 (6 bases). Germline CDR1 and CDR2: SNHLY and FYNNEI. Trimming took off 7 bases at V and 3 bases at J, with 16 bases between the two ends. CDR3 size: 14 residues. The CDR3 reads CASTLTSSHYEQYF. The CDR3 DNA follows: TGTGCCAGCACGCTCACTAGCAGCCACTACGAGCAGTACTTC.

The rearrangement links TRBV7-2 to TRBJ1-1; D unresolved. The V end lost 7 bases, the J end lost 0 bases, and 9 bases lay between the germline ends. The length of the CDR3 is 13 residues. Looked up from germline, CDR1 is SGHTA and CDR2 is FQGNSA. CDR3 loop: CASKYSLNTEAFF. The CDR3, as DNA: TGTGCCAGCAAATACAGTTTGAACACTGAAGCTTTCTTT.

This clone has just one count. The chain recombines TRBV28 with TRBJ2-5; no firm D call. V dropped 2 bases and J dropped 5 bases, with 6 bases sitting between them. The germline CDR1 and CDR2 sequences are MDHEN and SYDVKM. The CDR3 contains 12 residues. The CDR3 loop reads CASSLSPETQYF. The CDR3 bases are TGTGCCAGCAGTTTAAGCCCGGAGACCCAGTACTTC. Based on the CDR3 plus reference TRBV28 and TRBJ2-5, the full variable domain is DVKVTQSSRYLVKRTGEKVFLECVQDMDHENMFWYRQDPGLGLRLIYFSYDVKMKEKGDIPEGYSVSREKKERFSLILESASTNQTSMYLCASSLSPETQYFGPGTRLLVL.

The chain links TRBV6-6 to TRBJ2-1; 10 bases line up with TRBD2. This CDR3 region has 16 residues. Trimming at V came to 6 bases and at J to 5 bases, leaving 10 bases not matched to a gene. The V gene's germline CDR1 is MNHNY and CDR2 SVGAGI (reference sequence). The CDR3 region is CASSLSGTSDNNEQFF. CDR3 DNA sequence: TGTGCCAGCAGCCTTTCCGGGACTAGCGACAACAATGAGCAGTTCTTC.

The CDR3 DNA reads as TGTGCCACCAGCAGAGATCGTGCAGGGTCCACAGATACGCAGTATTTT. Its translation is CATSRDRAGSTDTQYF. This chain uses TRBV15 with TRBJ2-3; D might be TRBD1 (5 bases). CDR3 length equals 16 residues. Trimming shortened V by 0 bases and J by 2 bases, and 12 bases separated the two germline ends. Germline CDR1 is LNHNV and CDR2 is YYDKDF (reference sequence).

The rearrangement joins TRBV29-1 to TRBJ1-1; 8 bases are shared with TRBD1. Trimming removed 8 bases from V and 1 base from J; junction bases left unmatched: 12. The germline CDR1 and CDR2 sequences are SQVTM and ANQGSEA. This CDR3 is 15 amino acids long. This chain's CDR3 is CSITPTQGANTEAFF. The CDR3, as DNA: TGCAGCATAACCCCAACTCAGGGGGCGAACACTGAAGCTTTCTTT.

The V gene is TRBV20-1, the J gene TRBJ2-5, with D unclear. The CDR3 contains 10 residues. With 3 bases removed from V and 5 bases from J, the gap between germline ends came to 4 bases. Germline values: CDR1 DFQATT, CDR2 SNEGSKA (reference sequence). CDR3 coding DNA: TGCAGTGCTAGGAGGGAGACCCAGTACTTC. It encodes CSARRETQYF.

The rearrangement uses TRBV6-5 and TRBJ2-2; D not resolved. The ends were cut back, 4 bases at V and 7 bases at J, with 7 bases in the middle. The CDR3 extends over 12 amino acids. In germline, CDR1 is MNHEY, CDR2 SVGAGI. CDR3: CASSFPSGELFF. The CDR3 nucleotides read TGTGCCAGCAGTTTCCCCAGCGGGGAGCTGTTTTTT.

CDR3 DNA: TGTGCCAGCAGTCCCGGGGACAGGGACTATGGCTACACCTTC. Translated, it gives CASSPGDRDYGYTF. The rearrangement joins TRBV6-5 to TRBJ1-2, with TRBD1 matching 9 bases. The trim removed 5 bases at V and 3 bases at J, leaving 4 bases unmatched. The CDR3 runs to 14 residues. Germline CDR1 is MNHEY and CDR2 is SVGAGI.

The V call is TRBV23-1, the J call TRBJ2-7, with D perhaps matching TRBD1 (6 bases). TRBV23-1 is an ORF, with its function uncertain. The CDR3 extends over 15 amino acids. V lost 4 bases, J lost 4 bases, and 17 bases lay in between. The chain's CDR3 is CASSRYRTENYEQYF. The CDR3 DNA follows: TGCGCCAGCAGTCGTTATAGGACAGAGAATTACGAGCAGTACTTC.

The table lists this clone with a count of one. The V call is TRBV4-2, the J call TRBJ2-2; D remains ambiguous. Germline V gene data show CDR1 as LGHNA and CDR2 as YNFKEQ. Trimming took off 4 bases at V and 4 bases at J, with 10 bases between the two ends. This CDR3 spans 14 amino acids. The CDR3 sequence is CASSRVSSTGELFF. The DNA for the CDR3 is TGTGCCAGCAGCCGTGTCTCGTCCACCGGGGAGCTGTTTTTT.

For this clone: The junction departs from the called germline gene at one end, perhaps through a read error. V is TRBV7-7 and J is TRBJ1-1; 7 nucleotides match TRBD1. The CDR3 runs to 13 residues. Per the germline V gene, CDR1 is SSHAT and CDR2 is FNYEAQ (reference sequence). The CDR3 DNA sequence: TGTGCTAGCAGCCCGGACAGGCGGTCTGAAGCTTTCTTT. Its protein is CASSPDRRSEAFF.

The J gene is TRBJ1-1, the V gene TRBV7-9; D ambiguous. Germline CDR1 and CDR2: SEHNR and FQNEAQ (reference sequence). The CDR3 length is 13 residues. Trimming took off 7 bases at V and 4 bases at J, with 13 bases between the two ends. The CDR3: CASTFSGVTEAFF. DNA for the CDR3: TGTGCCAGCACCTTTTCGGGAGTCACTGAAGCTTTCTTT.